This T cell receptor (beta chain) originates from a study of blood T cell repertoires in COVID-19. Background on the study: Researchers got acute and convalescent COVID-19 samples from the United States, Italy and Spain. Sample material is recorded as cDNA or gDNA derived from T cells, B-cell-depleted T cells, or PBMCs.

Authors' data handling: How many nucleated cells were present was estimated from reference gene primer amplification. Assay: immunoSEQ multiplex PCR; the TCRdb copy retains only in-frame clones and omits some. D and trimming come from the DNA, and the V and J calls and clone size come from that table. The sample consists of about 74,000 clones, around 76% of them appearing once. Germline CDR1 MNHNY, CDR2 SVGAGI (reference sequence). V dropped 6 bases and J dropped 3 bases, with 14 bases sitting between them. The CDR3 has 14 amino acids. The receptor was derived from a man between 65 and 85 years old with active or convalescent COVID-19. The sample was peripheral blood. The gene calls are TRBV6-6 and TRBJ1-1; TRBD1 is a possible D gene (6 bases). CDR3 sequence (DNA): TGTGCCAGCAGCACTCATAGGACAGACACTGAAGCTTTCTTT. This encodes CASSTHRTDTEAFF.